This entry concerns a single T cell receptor (beta chain). The data belong to a study of blood T cell repertoires in COVID-19. At the level of the study: The United States, Italy and Spain provided the acute and convalescent COVID-19 samples. T cells, B-cell-depleted T cells, or PBMCs provided the cDNA or gDNA that served as material.

Under the authors' procedure: Amplification of reference gene primers was used by the study to estimate nucleated cell counts. The assay was immunoSEQ multiplex PCR, and TCRdb's table has in-frame clones only and misses some. The V and J calls and clone size are taken from that table; D and trimming were inferred from the DNA. This sample carries 400,000 to 450,000 clones, 70% to 90% of them seen once, and the ten largest clones take roughly 1.5%. Material: peripheral blood. This receptor was obtained from a middle-aged woman with COVID-19, enrolled during active disease.

DNA for the CDR3: TGTGCCAGCTCACCAAGGACAGATTACAATGAGCAGTTCTTC. Protein sequence: CASSPRTDYNEQFF. The V and J genes are TRBV18 and TRBJ2-1, with D possibly TRBD1 on 6 matching bases. CDR3 length: 14 residues. CDR1 is KGHSH and CDR2 is LQKENI in the germline V gene. V was cut by 2 bases and J by 4 bases, with 9 bases left in between.